This T cell receptor beta chain appears in the sequencing data of a study of chemoradiotherapy in HPV16-positive cancers. Whole-study results and caveats: Candidate HPV-specific clones and E7-related TCR motifs grew in tumor during treatment.

Concerning this clone: Its matching antigen is unknown.

Only in-frame clones appear in the TCRdb table, and some are missing; sequencing was by immunoSEQ multiplex PCR. The table includes over 13,000 clones, about three quarters detected once. The V and J ends lost 5 bases and 7 bases respectively, with 15 bases between them. This CDR3 has 15 amino acids. CDR1 is MDHEN and CDR2 is SYDVKM in the germline V gene. Collection of the sample occurred from a patient who underwent chemoradiotherapy. The chain uses TRBV28 and TRBJ1-6; D gene ambiguous. This sequence was found in a human donor with HPV-associated anogenital cancer. CDR3 amino acids: CASSTLGRRNSPLHF. The CDR3 DNA follows: TGTGCCAGCAGTACCCTCGGACGGCGAAATTCACCCCTCCACTTT.